The rows below give T cell receptor beta chains drawn from one sample of a study of CD8+ T cells in alopecia areata. Here immunoSEQ multiplex PCR was the method, and the copy in TCRdb shows in-frame clones only, minus some. The table lists about 110,000 clones, roughly 59% of them singletons. The specimen sequenced was CD8+ T cells sorted from blood. These receptors originate from a human donor in good health. Both conserved end residues are part of each CDR3. Clone size, where shown, is once, few, many, or a class for clones that have expanded.

>few|TRBJ2-1|TRBV7-9
CASSSNPQNEQFF
>few|TRBJ1-6|TRBV4-3
CASSQDQGENSPLHF
>-|TRBJ1-1|TRBV2
CASKRWGLSTEAFF
>-|TRBJ2-1|TRBV7-9
CASSLVPGAGSYNEQFF
>-|TRBJ2-3|TRBV4-2
CASSQVTGGAGDTQYF
>-|TRBJ2-5|TRBV6-5
CASRTGTGEQETQYF
>-|TRBJ1-6|TRBV27
CASTSKSHLGNSPLHF
>-|TRBJ2-1|TRBV13
CASSSPVAAYNEQFF
>-|TRBJ2-3|TRBV9
CASSVGSRDTQYF
>once|TRBJ2-7|TRBV6-5
CASGGTAYEQYF
>-|TRBJ2-2|TRBV29-1
CSVRTENTGELFF
>-|TRBJ1-6|TRBV28
CASSFRGRYNSPLHF
>-|TRBJ1-2|TRBV7-9
CASSPFDPNYGYTF
>-|TRBJ1-2|TRBV9
CASSVDYLGNYGYTF
>-|TRBJ2-1|TRBV27
CASSLEEEAGNYNEQFF
>-|TRBJ1-1|TRBV4-1
CASSQDLTEAFF
>-|TRBJ2-7|TRBV4-3
CASSPEWPGGSYEQYF
>-|TRBJ2-3|TRBV5-6
CASSNTSGGADF
>once|TRBJ2-1|TRBV19
CASSIAGGPYNEQFF
>-|TRBJ2-1|TRBV7-2
CASSLVLGGALYNEQFF